This T cell receptor beta chain stems from a study of blood T cell repertoires in COVID-19 (dated by TCRdb to 2020 to 2022). Regarding the study in general: Samples covering the acute and convalescent phases of COVID-19 were provided by collaborators in the United States, Italy and Spain. The material from the prospective study consisted of cDNA or gDNA derived from T cells, B-cell-depleted T cells, or PBMCs. The dataset comprised deeply sampled blood TCRbeta repertoires from subjects exposed to, actively infected with, or recovered from COVID-19. The repertoires were released in a freely available public database meant as a resource for research on the immune response to SARS-CoV-2. The samples were drawn from the first 160 participants of the ongoing ImmuneRACE study and from roughly 1,300 subjects provided by 6 global collaborators. The sample metadata nearly always contained a de-identified subject ID, COVID-19 status, age in years and sex. Where available, HLA class I and class II types were obtained from metadata supplied by the sample provider rather than from assay-based typing.

TCRbeta CDR3 regions were amplified from genomic DNA by means of the immunoSEQ Assay, a bias-controlled multiplex PCR. The original methods were these. Nucleated cell counts per sample were estimated from amplification of reference gene primers within the assay. To quantify the absolute abundance of each unique TCRbeta CDR3 rearrangement, sequence reads were collapsed and filtered. Productive Simpson clonality was computed per sample as the square root of Simpson's diversity index over productive rearrangements. The immuneACCESS repertoire file appears here via TCRdb, limited to in-frame rearrangements. These files lack a portion of the clones; in checked studies, under half of the deficit traces to unresolved V genes, and the cause of the others is not known. Clone size and V and J calls were adopted from that table, with D and trimming inferred from the DNA. This sample is represented by 99,000 or so clones; roughly 84% of them were singletons. Roughly 2.1% of the sample is in the top ten clones.

Collaborating institutions collected whole blood in K2EDTA tubes following their own protocols. Collaborator samples were shipped for TCRbeta analysis as frozen whole blood, isolated PBMCs, or DNA extracted from either sample type. For this clone: This receptor's antigen is unknown. No much larger clone is present one base from it, and per-base qualities are unavailable.

The junction shows trimming of 1 base on V and 0 bases on J, plus 11 bases between the germline ends. The germline V gene supplies CDR1 SGHTA and CDR2 FQGNSA. The cysteine opens and the phenylalanine closes a CDR3 of 16 amino acids. The kept DNA is CDR3 alone, 48 bases in frame from the first base. Overall study outcomes, separate from this receptor: The quantity of clinical and demographic metadata differed by source and by participant and was supplied without curation.

This sequence uses TRBV7-2 and TRBJ2-3; a tentative D call is TRBD2 (6 bases match). The receptor was isolated from a man in his 70s with active or convalescent COVID-19. Sequencing was performed on peripheral blood. The CDR3 reads as follows: CASSLEGLTSTDTQYF. The DNA is TGTGCCAGCAGCTTAGAAGGACTAACTAGCACAGATACGCAGTATTTT.